The 17 T cell receptor beta chains below come from one sample, sequenced in a study of spatial heterogeneity in lung cancer. Findings of the study overall: Tumor mutation counts were tracked by expanded intratumoral alpha and beta TCR counts.

TCRdb processed the 5' RACE reads anew with MiXCR; each CDR3 protein has one entry. The sample gives some 7,800 distinct CDR3 sequences, roughly 5% of which show up once; approximately 25% is in the top ten. The time point here: sample taken at primary tumor resection. Their antigens are not known. This sample comprised lung tumor tissue, obtained at surgery. The receptors stem from a male donor with early-stage non-small cell lung cancer.

This clonotype occurred a few times. The chain uses TRBV6-6 and TRBJ1-1, with TRBD1 identical over 7 bases. V was pared by 2 bases and J by 12 bases, with 6 bases of the junction left unmatched. Germline-derived CDR1 and CDR2 are MNHNY and SVGAGI (reference sequence). The CDR3 has 12 residues. The CDR3 is CASSYMRTGPFF. The CDR3, as DNA: TGTGCCAGCAGTTACATGAGGACAGGCCCTTTCTTT.

In this sample, this clonotype turned up many times. The CDR3 DNA follows: TGCGCCAGCAGCCAAAACTTAGTGAGTGCACTCCCCTACGAGCAGTACTTC. Translation gives CASSQNLVSALPYEQYF. The chain recombines TRBV4-1 with TRBJ2-7; D ambiguous. Trimming removed 2 bases from V and 2 bases from J, with 19 bases in between. Germline CDR1 reads MGHRA; CDR2 reads YSYEKL. The CDR3 is 17 residues long.

In its sample, this clonotype was seen many times. This chain connects TRBV6-1 to TRBJ2-2; 7 bases align to TRBD1. Trimming at V came to 6 bases and at J to 5 bases, leaving 9 bases not matched to a gene. Germline CDR1 is MNHNS and CDR2 is SASEGT. The CDR3 length is 15 residues. The CDR3 region has the DNA TGTGCCAGCAGCACCAGACAGGGTTGGACCGGGGAGCTGTTTTTT. Its translation is CASSTRQGWTGELFF.

This clonotype has ten or more counts. The chain couples TRBV7-6 to TRBJ2-5, with 8 nucleotides matching TRBD2. Germline assignment: CDR1 SGHVS and CDR2 FNYEAQ. The J segment lost 1 base and the V segment lost 5 bases, leaving 6 bases of the junction unmatched. The CDR3 runs 15 residues. The CDR3 spells CASSRRGALQETQYF. Here the CDR3 DNA reads TGTGCCAGCAGCAGGCGGGGGGCCCTCCAAGAGACCCAGTACTTC.

This clonotype came up many times. V usage is TRBV19 and J usage is TRBJ2-5, with TRBD1 identical over 8 bases. The CDR3 is made up of 13 amino acids. The germline CDR1 and CDR2 sequences are LNHDA and SQIVND (reference sequence). Trimming removed 7 bases from V and 4 bases from J; junction bases left unmatched: 5. CDR3 coding DNA: TGTGCCAGTATCGGGACAGGAAGAGAGACCCAGTACTTC. Residues: CASIGTGRETQYF.

Many counts were recorded for this clonotype. The chain carries TRBV12-3 or TRBV12-4 and TRBJ1-4; 7 bases map to TRBD1. The V gene end was trimmed by 6 bases and the J gene end by 2 bases; junction bases not matched to a gene: 6. The CDR3 length is 15 residues. CDR3 in DNA: TGTGCCAGCAGACAAGGGGGCGCGACTAATGAAAAACTGTTTTTT. It yields the protein CASRQGGATNEKLFF.

V gene TRBV5-4 combines with J gene TRBJ2-7; TRBD2 is a possible D gene (6 bases). CDR1 and CDR2 (germline): SGHNT, YYREEE (reference sequence). The CDR3 contains 14 residues. Trimming left V 2 bases short and J 2 bases short, with 11 bases between. CDR3 amino acids: CASSFQRAPYEQYF. The DNA for the CDR3 is TGTGCCAGCAGCTTCCAGCGGGCACCCTACGAGCAGTACTTC.

This clonotype is categorized as medium-sized. The chain uses TRBV6-4 and TRBJ2-6; no reliable D call. Germline loops: CDR1 MRHNA, CDR2 SNTAGT. The CDR3 contains 15 residues. The ends were cut back, 5 bases at V and 1 base at J, with 9 bases in the middle. The CDR3 DNA reads as TGTGCCAGCAGTCCTATTCATTCTGGGGCCAACGTCCTGACTTTC. The encoded protein is CASSPIHSGANVLTF.

Within the sample, this clonotype is medium-sized. This rearrangement joins TRBV12-3 or TRBV12-4 to TRBJ1-3; D is uncertain. V dropped 6 bases and J dropped 0 bases, with 12 bases sitting between them. The CDR3 runs 15 residues. In nucleotides, the CDR3 is TGTGCCAGCAGACCTAGGAGTTTCTCTGGAAACACCATATATTTT. It yields the protein CASRPRSFSGNTIYF.

This clonotype qualifies as medium-sized. The chain combines TRBV7-9 with TRBJ2-7, with D tentatively TRBD1 or TRBD2 (5 bases each). The CDR3 is 16 amino acids. Trimming removed 2 bases at V and 2 bases at J, with 16 bases between. Germline values: CDR1 SEHNR, CDR2 FQNEAQ (reference sequence). CDR3 DNA sequence: TGTGCCAGCAGCTTATATGGAAGGGACCAGGCCTACGAGCAGTACTTC. It is translated as CASSLYGRDQAYEQYF.

The V and J genes are TRBV5-1 and TRBJ1-1; D is unresolved. V was clipped by 1 base and J by 1 base, with 8 bases between them. There are 14 residues in the CDR3. CDR1 and CDR2 from the germline V gene are SGHRS and YFSETQ. The CDR3 nucleotides read TGCGCCAGCAGCTTGATCGGGAGGAACACTGAAGCTTTCTTT. Translation: CASSLIGRNTEAFF.

In its sample, this clonotype was seen many times. This chain connects TRBV7-9 to TRBJ1-5; D ambiguous. CDR3 length equals 14 residues. Trimming stripped 5 bases from V and 0 bases from J, with 8 bases between. The germline CDR1 and CDR2 sequences are SEHNR and FQNEAQ (reference sequence). The CDR3 loop reads CASSPGGSNQPQHF. The CDR3 DNA reads TGTGCCAGCAGCCCGGGCGGTAGCAATCAGCCCCAGCATTTT.

Ten or more counts support this clonotype. The V and J genes are TRBV19 and TRBJ1-6; no clear D gene. Per germline, CDR1 LNHDA and CDR2 SQIVND (reference sequence). The V and J ends lost 8 bases and 7 bases respectively, with 15 bases between them. The CDR3 is 14 amino acids. The CDR3 sequence: CASRREGQNSPLHF. CDR3 coding DNA: TGTGCCAGTCGGAGGGAAGGGCAGAATTCACCCCTCCACTTT.

This clonotype was seen ten or more times. The genes are TRBV12-3 or TRBV12-4 and TRBJ1-2, with 7 bases matching TRBD1. Trimming at V came to 7 bases and at J to 3 bases, leaving 32 bases not matched to a gene. The CDR3 is 22 residues long. In DNA form, the CDR3 reads TGTGCCAGCACCCCCGACAGGGTAGATTGGCTACTGGTCCGTAGGGAGGACTATGGCTACACCTTC. It translates to CASTPDRVDWLLVRREDYGYTF.

In its sample, this clonotype was seen many times. This chain uses TRBV5-1 with TRBJ2-1, with TRBD1 as a possible D gene (6 bases). Between the trimmed V and J ends, which lost 5 bases and 7 bases, there was a span of 13 bases. The CDR3 extends over 13 amino acids. Looked up from germline, CDR1 is SGHRS and CDR2 is YFSETQ. CDR3 residues: CASRLQGINEQFF. Written as DNA, the CDR3 is TGCGCCAGCAGGTTACAGGGAATTAATGAGCAGTTCTTC.

This clonotype was detected many times. The rearrangement uses TRBV9 and TRBJ2-2, with unresolved D. Germline V lookup: CDR1 SGDLS, CDR2 YYNGEE. The CDR3 is 12 residues long. The V gene lost 0 bases and the J gene lost 7 bases, with 4 bases spanning the gap. The CDR3 region is CASSVAGGELFF. CDR3 DNA: TGTGCCAGCAGCGTAGCCGGCGGGGAGCTGTTTTTT.

This clonotype is judged medium-sized. The chain joins TRBV7-9 to TRBJ1-1; no clear D gene. There are 11 residues in the CDR3. The germline V gene encodes CDR1 SEHNR and CDR2 FQNEAQ (reference sequence). V was cut by 3 bases and J by 6 bases, with 5 bases left in between. The DNA for the CDR3 is TGTGCCAGCAGCTTGGCCCCTGAAGCTTTCTTT. It yields the protein CASSLAPEAFF.